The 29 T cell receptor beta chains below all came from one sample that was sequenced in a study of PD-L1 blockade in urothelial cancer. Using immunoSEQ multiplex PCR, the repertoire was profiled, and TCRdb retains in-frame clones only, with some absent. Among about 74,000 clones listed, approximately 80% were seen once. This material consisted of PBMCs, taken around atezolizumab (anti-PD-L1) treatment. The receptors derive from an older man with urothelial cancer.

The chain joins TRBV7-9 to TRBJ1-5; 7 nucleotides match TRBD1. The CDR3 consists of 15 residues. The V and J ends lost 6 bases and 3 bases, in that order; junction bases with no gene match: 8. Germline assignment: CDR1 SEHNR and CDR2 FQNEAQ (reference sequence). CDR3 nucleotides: TGTGCCAGCAGTTCCGGACAGGCTTTCAATCAGCCCCAGCATTTT. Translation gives CASSSGQAFNQPQHF.

The CDR3 loop reads CASKLAVSTDTQYF. The CDR3 DNA reads as TGTGCCAGTAAACTAGCGGTAAGCACAGATACGCAGTATTTT. The J gene is TRBJ2-3, the V gene TRBV19, with TRBD2 identical over 8 bases. With V trimmed by 7 bases and J by 0 bases, 3 bases remained unmatched. There are 14 residues in the CDR3. Germline V CDR1 and CDR2: LNHDA, SQIVND (reference sequence).

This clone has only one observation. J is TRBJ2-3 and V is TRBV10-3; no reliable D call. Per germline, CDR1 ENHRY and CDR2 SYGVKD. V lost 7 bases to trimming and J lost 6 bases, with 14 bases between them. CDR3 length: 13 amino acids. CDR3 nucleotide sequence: TGTGCCATCAAAGGCAGAGACTGGGATACGCAGTATTTT. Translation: CAIKGRDWDTQYF.

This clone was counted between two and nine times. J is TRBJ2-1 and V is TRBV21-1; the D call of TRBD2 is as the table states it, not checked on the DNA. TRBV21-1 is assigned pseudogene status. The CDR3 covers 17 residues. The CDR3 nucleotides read TGTGCCAGCAGCACGAATACCCTTGGGAGCTCCTACAATGAGCAGTTCTTC. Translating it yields CASSTNTLGSSYNEQFF.

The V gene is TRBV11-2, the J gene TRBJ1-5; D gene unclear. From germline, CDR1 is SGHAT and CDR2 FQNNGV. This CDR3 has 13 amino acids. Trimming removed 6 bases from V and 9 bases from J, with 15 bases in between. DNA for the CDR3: TGTGCCAGCAGTTATACTAGGATGGCGCCCCAGCATTTT. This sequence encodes CASSYTRMAPQHF.

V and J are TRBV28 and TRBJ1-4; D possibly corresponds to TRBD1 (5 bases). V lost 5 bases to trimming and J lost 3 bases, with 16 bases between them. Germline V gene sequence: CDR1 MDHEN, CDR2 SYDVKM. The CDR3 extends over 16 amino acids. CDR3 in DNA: TGTGCCAGCAGTGGACCGGGGGTTCCGGCTAATGAAAAACTGTTTTTT. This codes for CASSGPGVPANEKLFF.

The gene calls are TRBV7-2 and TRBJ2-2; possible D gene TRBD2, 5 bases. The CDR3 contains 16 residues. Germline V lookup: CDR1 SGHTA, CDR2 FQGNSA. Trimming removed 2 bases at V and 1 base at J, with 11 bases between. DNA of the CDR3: TGTGCCAGCAGCTTACAAGGAAGCGGGAACACCGGGGAGCTGTTTTTT. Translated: CASSLQGSGNTGELFF.

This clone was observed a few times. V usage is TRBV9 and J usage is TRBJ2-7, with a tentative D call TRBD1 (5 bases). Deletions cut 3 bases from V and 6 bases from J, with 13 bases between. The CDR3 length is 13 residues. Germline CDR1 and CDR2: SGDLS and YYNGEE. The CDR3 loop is CASSGPQGPEQYF. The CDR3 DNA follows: TGTGCCAGCAGCGGCCCCCAGGGTCCCGAGCAGTACTTC.

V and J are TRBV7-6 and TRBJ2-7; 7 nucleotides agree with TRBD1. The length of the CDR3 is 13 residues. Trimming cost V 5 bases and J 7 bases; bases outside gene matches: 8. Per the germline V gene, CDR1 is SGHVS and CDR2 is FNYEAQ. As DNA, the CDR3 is TGTGCCAGCAGCACCGGACAGGCGCGGGAGCAGTACTTC. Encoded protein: CASSTGQAREQYF.

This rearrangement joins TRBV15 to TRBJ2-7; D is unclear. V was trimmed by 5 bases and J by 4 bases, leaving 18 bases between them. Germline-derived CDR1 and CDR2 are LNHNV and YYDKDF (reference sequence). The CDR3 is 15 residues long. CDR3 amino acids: CATSASNNPLYEQYF. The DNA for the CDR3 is TGTGCCACCAGCGCATCGAACAACCCCTTGTACGAGCAGTACTTC.

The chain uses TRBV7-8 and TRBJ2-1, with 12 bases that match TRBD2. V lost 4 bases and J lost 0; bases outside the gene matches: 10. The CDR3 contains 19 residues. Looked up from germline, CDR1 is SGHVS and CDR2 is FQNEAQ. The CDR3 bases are TGTGCCAGCAGCTCAGGACTAGCGGGATCAATGAGCTCCTACAATGAGCAGTTCTTC. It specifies CASSSGLAGSMSSYNEQFF.

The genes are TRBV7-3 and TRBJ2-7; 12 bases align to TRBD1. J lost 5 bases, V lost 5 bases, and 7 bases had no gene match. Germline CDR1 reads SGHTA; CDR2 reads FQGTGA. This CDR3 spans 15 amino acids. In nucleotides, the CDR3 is TGTGCCAGCAGCATTGACCGGGACAGGGGGCACGAGCAGTACTTC. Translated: CASSIDRDRGHEQYF.

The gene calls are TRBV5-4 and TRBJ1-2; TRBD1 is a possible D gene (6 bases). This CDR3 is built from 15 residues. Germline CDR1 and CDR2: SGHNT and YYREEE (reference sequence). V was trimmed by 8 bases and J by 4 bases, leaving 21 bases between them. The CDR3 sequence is CASWGVRGGGYGYTF. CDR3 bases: TGTGCCAGTTGGGGCGTACGGGGGGGCGGCTATGGCTACACCTTC.

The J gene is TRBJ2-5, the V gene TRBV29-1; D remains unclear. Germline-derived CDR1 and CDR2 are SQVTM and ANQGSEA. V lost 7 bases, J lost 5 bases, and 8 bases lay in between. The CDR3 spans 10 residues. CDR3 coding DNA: TGCAGCGCCAGTAAGGAGACCCAGTACTTC. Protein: CSASKETQYF.

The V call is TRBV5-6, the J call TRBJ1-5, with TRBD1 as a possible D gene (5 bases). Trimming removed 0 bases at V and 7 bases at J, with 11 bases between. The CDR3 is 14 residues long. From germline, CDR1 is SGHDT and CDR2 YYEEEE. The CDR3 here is CASSLAGSGQPQHF. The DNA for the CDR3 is TGTGCCAGCAGCTTGGCAGGGTCAGGGCAGCCCCAGCATTTT.

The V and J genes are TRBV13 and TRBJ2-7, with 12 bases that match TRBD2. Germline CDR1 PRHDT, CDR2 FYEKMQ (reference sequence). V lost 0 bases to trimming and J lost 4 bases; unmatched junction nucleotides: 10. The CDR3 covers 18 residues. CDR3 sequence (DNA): TGTGCCAGCAGCTTAGGCCTAAGACTAGCGGGAGTCGCGTACGAGCAGTACTTC. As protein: CASSLGLRLAGVAYEQYF.

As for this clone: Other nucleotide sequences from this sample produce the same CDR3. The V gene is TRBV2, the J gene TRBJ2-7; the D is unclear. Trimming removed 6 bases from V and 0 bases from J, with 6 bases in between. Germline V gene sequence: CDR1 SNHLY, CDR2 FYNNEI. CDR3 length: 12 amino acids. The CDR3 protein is CASRSDSYEQYF. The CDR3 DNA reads TGTGCCAGCAGGTCAGACTCCTACGAGCAGTACTTC.

As DNA, the CDR3 is TGTGCCAGTAGTAAACAGGGGAGGATGAACACTGAAGCTTTCTTT. Its protein is CASSKQGRMNTEAFF. The chain links TRBV19 to TRBJ1-1, with 7 positions matching TRBD1. CDR1 and CDR2 from the germline V gene are LNHDA and SQIVND (reference sequence). The CDR3 covers 15 residues. V was pared by 4 bases and J by 0 bases, with 5 bases of the junction left unmatched.

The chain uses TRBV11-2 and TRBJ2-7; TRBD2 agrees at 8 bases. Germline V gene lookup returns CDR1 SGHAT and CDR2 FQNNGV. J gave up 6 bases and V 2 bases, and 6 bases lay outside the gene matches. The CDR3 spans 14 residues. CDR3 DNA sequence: TGTGCCAGCAGCTTAATCGCGGGAGGTCTCGAGCAGTACTTC. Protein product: CASSLIAGGLEQYF.

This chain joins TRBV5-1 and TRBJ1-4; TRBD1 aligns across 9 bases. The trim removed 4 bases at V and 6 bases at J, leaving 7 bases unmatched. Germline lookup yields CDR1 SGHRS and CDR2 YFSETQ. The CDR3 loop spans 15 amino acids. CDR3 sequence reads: CASSEGTGLDEKLFF. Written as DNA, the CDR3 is TGCGCCAGCAGCGAAGGGACAGGGCTAGATGAAAAACTGTTTTTT.

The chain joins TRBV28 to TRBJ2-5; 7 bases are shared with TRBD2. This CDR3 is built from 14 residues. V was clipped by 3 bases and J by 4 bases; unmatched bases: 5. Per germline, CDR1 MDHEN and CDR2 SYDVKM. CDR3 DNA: TGTGCCAGCAGTTTTGGACTAGGACCAGAGACCCAGTACTTC. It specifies CASSFGLGPETQYF.

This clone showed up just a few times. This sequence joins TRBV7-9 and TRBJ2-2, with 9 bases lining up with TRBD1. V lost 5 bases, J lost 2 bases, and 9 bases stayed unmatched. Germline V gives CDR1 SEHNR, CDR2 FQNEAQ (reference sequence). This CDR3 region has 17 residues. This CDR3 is CASSPLWTGVNTGELFF. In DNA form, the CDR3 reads TGTGCCAGCAGCCCCCTATGGACAGGGGTAAACACCGGGGAGCTGTTTTTT.

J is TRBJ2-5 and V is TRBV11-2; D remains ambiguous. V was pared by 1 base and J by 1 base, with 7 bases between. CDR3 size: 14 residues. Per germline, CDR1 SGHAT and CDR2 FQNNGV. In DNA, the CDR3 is TGTGCCAGCAGCTTAGGGGCGACCCAAGAGACCCAGTACTTC. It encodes CASSLGATQETQYF.

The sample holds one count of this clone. The CDR3 DNA is TGTGCCAGCAGTCTCGTCCAGGGGTATGGCTACACCTTC. It encodes CASSLVQGYGYTF. The chain has TRBV28 and TRBJ1-2, with TRBD1 as a possible D gene (6 bases). Germline V lookup: CDR1 MDHEN, CDR2 SYDVKM. V was pared by 5 bases and J by 5 bases, with 12 bases between. CDR3 size: 13 residues.

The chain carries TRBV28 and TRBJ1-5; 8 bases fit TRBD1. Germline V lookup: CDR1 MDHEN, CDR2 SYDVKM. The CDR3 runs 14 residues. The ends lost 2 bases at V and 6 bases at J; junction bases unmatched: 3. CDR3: CASSLTGGRQPQHF. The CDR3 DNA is TGTGCCAGCAGTTTAACAGGGGGGCGTCAGCCCCAGCATTTT.

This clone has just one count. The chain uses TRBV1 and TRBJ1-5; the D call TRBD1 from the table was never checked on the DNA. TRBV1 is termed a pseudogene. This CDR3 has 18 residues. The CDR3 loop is CTSKNVDRGKGGNQPQHF. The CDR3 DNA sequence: TGCACCAGCAAAAACGTGGACAGGGGGAAAGGTGGCAATCAGCCCCAGCATTTT.

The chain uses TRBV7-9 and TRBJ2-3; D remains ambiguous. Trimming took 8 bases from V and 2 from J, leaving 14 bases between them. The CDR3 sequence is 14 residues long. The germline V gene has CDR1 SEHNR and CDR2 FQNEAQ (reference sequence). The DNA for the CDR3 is TGTGCCAGCCTCCTAGACCGATACACAGATACGCAGTATTTT. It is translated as CASLLDRYTDTQYF.

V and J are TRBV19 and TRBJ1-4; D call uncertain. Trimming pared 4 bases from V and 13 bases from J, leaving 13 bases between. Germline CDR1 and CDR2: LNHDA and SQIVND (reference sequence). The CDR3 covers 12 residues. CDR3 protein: CASSTAGVGLFF. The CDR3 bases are TGTGCCAGTAGTACCGCCGGGGTTGGACTGTTTTTT.

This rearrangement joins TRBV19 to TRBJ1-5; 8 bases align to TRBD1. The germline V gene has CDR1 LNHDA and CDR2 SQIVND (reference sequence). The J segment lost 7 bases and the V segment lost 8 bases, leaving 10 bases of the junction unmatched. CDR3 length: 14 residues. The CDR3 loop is CASATGQGGQPQHF. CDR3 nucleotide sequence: TGTGCCAGTGCTACAGGACAGGGAGGACAGCCCCAGCATTTT.